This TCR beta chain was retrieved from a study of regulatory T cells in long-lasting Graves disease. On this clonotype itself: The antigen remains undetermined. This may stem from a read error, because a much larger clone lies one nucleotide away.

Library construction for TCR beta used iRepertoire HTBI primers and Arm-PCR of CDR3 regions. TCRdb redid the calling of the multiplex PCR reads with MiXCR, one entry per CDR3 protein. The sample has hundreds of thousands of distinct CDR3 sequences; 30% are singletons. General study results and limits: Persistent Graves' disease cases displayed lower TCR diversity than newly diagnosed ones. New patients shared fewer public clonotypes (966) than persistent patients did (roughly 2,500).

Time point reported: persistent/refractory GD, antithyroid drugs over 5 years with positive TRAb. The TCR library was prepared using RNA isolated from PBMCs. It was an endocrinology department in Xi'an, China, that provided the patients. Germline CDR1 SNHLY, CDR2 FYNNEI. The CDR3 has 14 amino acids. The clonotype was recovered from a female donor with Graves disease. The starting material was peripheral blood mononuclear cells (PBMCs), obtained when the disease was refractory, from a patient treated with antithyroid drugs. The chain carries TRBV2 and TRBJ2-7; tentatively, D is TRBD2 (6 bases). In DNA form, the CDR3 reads TGTGTCAGCTGCCCAGGACTAACCTCCTACGAGCAGTACTTC. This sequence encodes CVSCPGLTSYEQYF. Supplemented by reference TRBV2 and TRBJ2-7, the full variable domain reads EPEVTQTPSHQVTQMGQEVILRCVPISNHLYFYWYRQILGQKVEFLVSFYNNEISEKSEIFDDQFSVERPDGSNFTLKIRSTKLEDSAMYFCVSCPGLTSYEQYFGPGTRLTVT.